This entry features one T cell receptor beta chain sequence. The sample comes from a study of monozygotic twins with inflammatory bowel disease. CDR3 length: 13 residues. Germline V gene data show CDR1 as SGHRS and CDR2 as YFSETQ. With the 5' RACE reads reprocessed, TCRdb shows one record per CDR3 protein and no DNA. This sample's clone table lists over 110,000 distinct CDR3 sequences. This TCR derives from a human donor with ulcerative colitis or Crohn's disease, or a healthy co-twin of an affected twin (not recorded which). The chain is built from TRBV5-1 and TRBJ2-7; TCRdb names TRBD1, which stays unverified in the absence of DNA. Specimen: blood. The CDR3 loop is CASRGQGIYEQYF.